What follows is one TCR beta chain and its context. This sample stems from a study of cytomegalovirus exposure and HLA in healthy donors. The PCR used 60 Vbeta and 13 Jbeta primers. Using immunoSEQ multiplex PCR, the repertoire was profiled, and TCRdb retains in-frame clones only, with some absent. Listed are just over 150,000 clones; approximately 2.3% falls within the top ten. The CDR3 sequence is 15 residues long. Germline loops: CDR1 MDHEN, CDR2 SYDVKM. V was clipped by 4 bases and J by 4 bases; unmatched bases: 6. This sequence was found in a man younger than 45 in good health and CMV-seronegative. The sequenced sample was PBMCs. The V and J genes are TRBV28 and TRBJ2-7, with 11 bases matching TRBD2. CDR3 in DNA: TGTGCCAGCAGTTCCAACGGACTAGCGGGTTACGAGCAGTACTTC. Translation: CASSSNGLAGYEQYF.